This T cell receptor beta chain is drawn from a study of identifying expanded T cells in peripheral blood. Sequencing used immunoSEQ multiplex PCR; TCRdb keeps in-frame clones, though not all of them. The profile covers about 85,000 clones, with 88% appearing a single time and around a fifth taken by the ten largest. This CDR3 is built from 14 residues. Germline V gives CDR1 SEHNR, CDR2 FQNEAQ (reference sequence). V was pared by 3 bases and J by 8 bases, with 3 bases of the junction left unmatched. Source material: blood. The receptor's source is a person aged 18 to 75 in good health. The chain has TRBV7-9 and TRBJ1-3; TRBD1 matches at 11 bases. CDR3 DNA sequence: TGTGCCAGCAGCTTGGGACAGGGGGGAGACACCATATATTTT. Translating gives CASSLGQGGDTIYF.